The 31 T cell receptor beta chains below all came from one sample that was sequenced in a study of CD8+ T cells in alopecia areata. RNA extraction was followed by reverse transcription into cDNA, which acted as the sequencing template. Clones were sequenced by immunoSEQ multiplex PCR, and TCRdb holds only the in-frame ones, with some missing. The sample yields approximately 180,000 clones, less than 80% seen once. This specimen consisted of CD8+ T cells sorted from blood, obtained at week 0. The receptors were sampled from a human donor with alopecia areata.

V gene TRBV27 combines with J gene TRBJ2-3, with D tentatively TRBD1 (6 bases). Deletions cut 2 bases from V and 2 bases from J, with 8 bases between. Germline lookup yields CDR1 MNHEY and CDR2 SMNVEV (reference sequence). The CDR3 sequence is 14 residues long. The CDR3 DNA sequence: TGTGCCAGCAGTTTAAACAGGGACACAGATACGCAGTATTTT. It specifies CASSLNRDTDTQYF.

In this sample, this clone turned up a few times. The V gene is TRBV30, the J gene TRBJ2-1; D not certain. Germline CDR1 and CDR2: GTSNPN and SVGIG (reference sequence). The CDR3 extends over 11 amino acids. V lost 0 bases and J lost 14, with 11 bases in between. The CDR3 bases are TGTGCCTGGAGTGTTAGTCAGCACGAGTTCTTC. The encoded protein is CAWSVSQHEFF.

CDR3 sequence reads: CATSPSRGSNQPQHF. The CDR3 DNA is TGTGCCACCAGCCCTAGTCGGGGGAGCAATCAGCCCCAGCATTTT. The V gene is TRBV15, the J gene TRBJ1-5; D might be TRBD1 (5 bases). This CDR3 has 15 amino acids. Germline V gives CDR1 LNHNV, CDR2 YYDKDF (reference sequence). Trimming removed 5 bases at V and 1 base at J, with 12 bases between.

The chain is built from TRBV4-1 and TRBJ2-5; D assignment may be TRBD1 or TRBD2 (5 bases each). The CDR3 consists of 15 residues. The germline V gene has CDR1 MGHRA and CDR2 YSYEKL. V shed 4 bases and J shed 5 bases, with 17 bases lying between them. The CDR3 coding sequence is TGCGCCAGCAGCCCGACGGCCCGGGACGACGAGACCCAGTACTTC. This sequence encodes CASSPTARDDETQYF.

The chain has TRBV6-5 and TRBJ2-3, with D possibly being TRBD1 (5 bases). The V end was cut by 2 bases, the J end by 5 bases, with 14 bases between. The CDR3 contains 15 residues. Germline V CDR1 and CDR2: MNHEY, SVGAGI. Here the CDR3 DNA reads TGTGCCAGCAGTTACGGGCAAACTCAGGGAGATACGCAGTATTTT. It translates to CASSYGQTQGDTQYF.

The CDR3 DNA follows: TGCGCCAGCAGCCAACCTCCCGTAGGCAACACAGATACGCAGTATTTT. This codes for CASSQPPVGNTDTQYF. The chain combines TRBV4-1 with TRBJ2-3, with D uncertain. CDR3 length: 16 amino acids. Trimming took 2 bases from V and 2 from J, leaving 14 bases between them. The germline V gene encodes CDR1 MGHRA and CDR2 YSYEKL.

The chain carries TRBV9 and TRBJ2-7; 8 bases fit TRBD2. J was trimmed by 5 bases and V by 3 bases; bases with no gene match: 10. The CDR3 contains 15 residues. The germline V gene has CDR1 SGDLS and CDR2 YYNGEE. The CDR3 loop is CASSESRTSSHEQYF. In DNA form, the CDR3 reads TGTGCCAGCAGCGAATCTCGGACTAGCAGCCACGAGCAGTACTTC.

The chain combines TRBV30 with TRBJ2-7, with D unresolved. Germline V lookup: CDR1 GTSNPN, CDR2 SVGIG (reference sequence). Trimming removed 1 base from V and 6 bases from J, with 7 bases in between. The CDR3 runs 11 residues. This CDR3 reads CAWSGSGEQYF. The DNA for the CDR3 is TGTGCCTGGAGTGGTTCGGGCGAGCAGTACTTC.

The chain combines TRBV27 with TRBJ2-3; 8 bases map to TRBD2. Germline loops: CDR1 MNHEY, CDR2 SMNVEV (reference sequence). V shed 4 bases, J shed 6 bases, and the junction held 9 bases outside the gene matches. The CDR3 covers 15 residues. The CDR3 DNA is TGTGCCAGCAGTTCCCGGGGGGGGCGCTCGGATACGCAGTATTTT. This translates into CASSSRGGRSDTQYF.

This rearrangement joins TRBV6-1 to TRBJ1-5, with a weak D call TRBD1 (6 bases). There are 15 residues in the CDR3. Germline CDR1 MNHNS, CDR2 SASEGT. V shed 2 bases and J shed 6 bases, with 14 bases lying between them. The CDR3 spells CASSEFTETGQPQHF. DNA of the CDR3: TGTGCCAGCAGTGAATTTACAGAGACAGGTCAGCCCCAGCATTTT.

This clone was seen only a few times. The gene calls are TRBV29-1 and TRBJ2-2; D not resolved. The germline gives CDR1 SQVTM, CDR2 ANQGSEA. Trimming left V 7 bases short and J 5 bases short, with 11 bases between. The CDR3 sequence is 12 residues long. CDR3 residues: CSGATGTGELFF. In nucleotides, the CDR3 is TGCAGCGGCGCGACCGGAACCGGGGAGCTGTTTTTT.

V is TRBV7-6 and J is TRBJ1-5; no definite D call. Germline CDR1 is SGHVS and CDR2 is FNYEAQ. The CDR3 has 13 amino acids. V lost 5 bases, J lost 9 bases, and 14 bases lay in between. Written as DNA, the CDR3 is TGTGCCAGCAGCCCCCAGACCGGGCGGCCCCAGCATTTT. It encodes CASSPQTGRPQHF.

The V and J genes are TRBV19 and TRBJ1-6; D unclear. Germline CDR1 LNHDA, CDR2 SQIVND (reference sequence). The CDR3 is 17 amino acids. Deletions cut 3 bases from V and 1 base from J, with 13 bases between. The CDR3 DNA reads as TGTGCCAGTAGTATCAAGACTCCGAAGTCCTATAATTCACCCCTCCACTTT. Its translation is CASSIKTPKSYNSPLHF. Supplemented by reference TRBV19 and TRBJ1-6, the full variable domain reads DGGITQSPKYLFRKEGQNVTLSCEQNLNHDAMYWYRQDPGQGLRLIYYSQIVNDFQKGDIAEGYSVSREKKESFPLTVTSAQKNPTAFYLCASSIKTPKSYNSPLHFGNGTRLTVT.

Notes on this clone: Additional DNA sequences in this sample encode the identical CDR3. This chain joins TRBV7-9 and TRBJ1-6; D remains unclear. Germline V gives CDR1 SEHNR, CDR2 FQNEAQ (reference sequence). This CDR3 is 11 amino acids long. The germline V and J ends were trimmed by 3 bases and 9 bases, with 3 bases remaining between them. CDR3 DNA sequence: TGTGCCAGCAGCTTGGGTTCACCCCTCCACTTT. Protein: CASSLGSPLHF.

The chain couples TRBV2 to TRBJ2-3; D is ambiguous. Germline assignment: CDR1 SNHLY and CDR2 FYNNEI. This CDR3 comprises 12 residues. Trimming left V 6 bases short and J 7 bases short, with 11 bases between. CDR3 coding DNA: TGTGCCAGCAGCGAGAGTATCCATACGCAGTATTTT. It translates to CASSESIHTQYF.

This clone was observed a few times. The chain links TRBV25-1 to TRBJ1-2; maybe TRBD1 (5 bases). This CDR3 region has 11 residues. CDR1 is MGHDK, CDR2 SYGVNS, per germline. Trimming took 3 bases from V and 7 from J, leaving 6 bases between them. The CDR3 DNA reads TGTGCCAGCAGTGAGCAGGGTGGCTACACCTTC. This gives the protein CASSEQGGYTF.

J is TRBJ2-3 and V is TRBV13; maybe TRBD1 (6 bases). This CDR3 spans 14 amino acids. Germline V gene data show CDR1 as PRHDT and CDR2 as FYEKMQ (reference sequence). Trimming removed 0 bases from V and 5 bases from J, with 9 bases in between. CDR3 sequence: CASSLGQGIDTQYF. The CDR3 nucleotides are TGTGCCAGCAGCTTAGGGCAGGGGATAGATACGCAGTATTTT.

The chain uses TRBV29-1 and TRBJ1-1, with 9 bases lining up with TRBD1. Looked up from germline, CDR1 is SQVTM and CDR2 is ANQGSEA. This CDR3 is 10 amino acids long. V shed 6 bases and J 10 bases; nucleotides not matched to a gene: 3. The CDR3 loop reads CSVTQGAAFF. CDR3 nucleotides: TGCAGCGTCACACAGGGGGCAGCTTTCTTT.

In its sample, this clone was seen a few times. The chain links TRBV7-8 to TRBJ2-7; D is uncertain. The germline V gene has CDR1 SGHVS and CDR2 FQNEAQ. Trimming left V 5 bases short and J 2 bases short, with 10 bases between. The length of the CDR3 is 13 residues. Here the CDR3 DNA reads TGTGCCAGCAGCAGAGAGATTACCTACGAGCAGTACTTC. Translating gives CASSREITYEQYF.

This clone was observed a few times. J is TRBJ2-3 and V is TRBV30; D remains unclear. Trimming stripped 2 bases from V and 4 bases from J, with 13 bases between. Germline CDR1 reads GTSNPN; CDR2 reads SVGIG (reference sequence). The CDR3 totals 14 residues. Written as DNA, the CDR3 is TGTGCCTGGAGTCGTGGACCTTCCGCAGATACGCAGTATTTT. Translation gives CAWSRGPSADTQYF.

The chain recombines TRBV4-1 with TRBJ2-5; D unresolved. Germline V CDR1 and CDR2: MGHRA, YSYEKL. CDR3 length: 12 amino acids. Deletions cut 0 bases from V and 5 bases from J, with 4 bases between. The CDR3 sequence is CASSQELETQYF. CDR3 coding DNA: TGCGCCAGCAGCCAAGAGCTGGAGACCCAGTACTTC.

The chain uses TRBV29-1 and TRBJ1-1; tentative D call: TRBD1 (6 bases). Germline-derived CDR1 and CDR2 are SQVTM and ANQGSEA. This CDR3 is 14 amino acids long. V lost 7 bases, J lost 3 bases, and 18 bases lay in between. CDR3 coding DNA: TGCAGCGCCACACTCACAGGGCAGGACACTGAAGCTTTCTTT. Translating gives CSATLTGQDTEAFF.

This clone turned up a few times. Other DNA sequences of this sample code for an identical CDR3. This chain uses TRBV2 with TRBJ1-1; D remains unclear. V was shortened by 1 base and J by 0 bases, with 6 bases between the two germline ends. Germline CDR1 and CDR2: SNHLY and FYNNEI. CDR3 size: 14 residues. The CDR3 sequence: CASSEGQLNTEAFF. In nucleotides, the CDR3 is TGTGCCAGCAGTGAAGGGCAGTTGAACACTGAAGCTTTCTTT.

V usage is TRBV7-8 and J usage is TRBJ2-7; either TRBD1 or TRBD2 may fit D (5 bases each). The CDR3 loop spans 13 amino acids. The V gene's germline CDR1 is SGHVS and CDR2 FQNEAQ. V dropped 7 bases and J dropped 4 bases, with 14 bases sitting between them. The CDR3 DNA sequence: TGTGCCAGCACTCTGCTGGGGACGTACGAGCAGTACTTC. It specifies CASTLLGTYEQYF.

The V and J genes are TRBV11-3 and TRBJ2-7, with D uncertain. The CDR3 extends over 15 amino acids. The V gene lost 2 bases and the J gene lost 4 bases, with 15 bases spanning the gap. Per germline, CDR1 SGHNT and CDR2 YENEEA. This CDR3 is CASSLPRHEGYEQYF. CDR3 in DNA: TGTGCCAGCAGCTTACCGCGTCACGAAGGGTACGAGCAGTACTTC.

The chain combines TRBV6-5 with TRBJ2-3, with D tentatively TRBD1 (6 bases). Per germline, CDR1 MNHEY and CDR2 SVGAGI. The CDR3 runs to 14 residues. V was pared by 6 bases and J by 1 base, with 11 bases between. CDR3 DNA sequence: TGTGCCAGCAGGCTACAGGGAGGCACAGATACGCAGTATTTT. This translates into CASRLQGGTDTQYF.

V is TRBV29-1 and J is TRBJ1-2; D is unclear. This CDR3 comprises 13 residues. Germline CDR1 and CDR2: SQVTM and ANQGSEA. Trimming pared 3 bases from V and 7 bases from J, leaving 15 bases between. This chain's CDR3 is CSVDDPKESGYTF. The CDR3 DNA is TGCAGCGTTGATGACCCCAAGGAAAGTGGCTACACCTTC.

V is TRBV29-1 and J is TRBJ2-3; possibly TRBD2 for D (5 bases). V lost 6 bases to trimming and J lost 4 bases, with 23 bases between them. This CDR3 region has 16 residues. Germline V CDR1 and CDR2: SQVTM, ANQGSEA. CDR3 protein: CSVVIRRPAGPDTQYF. The CDR3 nucleotides read TGCAGCGTAGTCATTAGACGGCCGGCGGGCCCAGATACGCAGTATTTT.

The V and J genes are TRBV5-6 and TRBJ2-1, with a tentative D call TRBD2 (5 bases). CDR1 is SGHDT and CDR2 is YYEEEE in the germline V gene. V was pared by 0 bases and J by 8 bases, with 12 bases between. This CDR3 has 14 residues. The CDR3 reads CASSLEGSGDEQFF. The CDR3 nucleotides are TGTGCCAGCAGCTTGGAAGGGTCCGGGGATGAGCAGTTCTTC.

This sequence joins TRBV2 and TRBJ1-5; D ambiguous. V shed 7 bases and J shed 0 bases, with 13 bases lying between them. Germline CDR1 reads SNHLY; CDR2 reads FYNNEI. The CDR3 is made up of 15 amino acids. CDR3 amino acids: CASTLWRNSNQPQHF. In nucleotides, the CDR3 is TGTGCCAGCACTCTGTGGAGGAATAGCAATCAGCCCCAGCATTTT.

This chain uses TRBV27 with TRBJ2-3; no clear D. The CDR3 loop spans 17 amino acids. Germline V gene lookup returns CDR1 MNHEY and CDR2 SMNVEV (reference sequence). Trimming shortened V by 1 base and J by 2 bases, and 16 bases separated the two germline ends. The CDR3 nucleotides are TGTGCCAGCAGTTTATATCCGACCCCGCGTATCACAGATACGCAGTATTTT. Translation gives CASSLYPTPRITDTQYF.